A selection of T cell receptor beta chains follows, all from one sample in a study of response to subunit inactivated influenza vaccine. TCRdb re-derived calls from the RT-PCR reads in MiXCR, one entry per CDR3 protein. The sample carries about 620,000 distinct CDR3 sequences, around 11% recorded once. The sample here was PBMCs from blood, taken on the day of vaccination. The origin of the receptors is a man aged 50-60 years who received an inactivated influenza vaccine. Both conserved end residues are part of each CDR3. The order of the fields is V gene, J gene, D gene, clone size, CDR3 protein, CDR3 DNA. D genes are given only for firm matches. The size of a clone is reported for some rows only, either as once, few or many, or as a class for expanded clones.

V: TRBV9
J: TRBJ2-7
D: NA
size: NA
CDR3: CASSPRQAPNDEQYF
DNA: TGTGCCAGCAGCCCACGACAGGCCCCAAACGACGAGCAGTACTTC

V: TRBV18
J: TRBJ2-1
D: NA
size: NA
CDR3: CASSPPNSGYEQFF
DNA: TGTGCCAGCTCACCACCAAACTCGGGGTATGAGCAGTTCTTC

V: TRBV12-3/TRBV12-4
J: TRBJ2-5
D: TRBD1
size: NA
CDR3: CASSRRQGGEETQYF
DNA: TGTGCCAGCAGCCGGCGACAGGGGGGGGAAGAGACCCAGTACTTC

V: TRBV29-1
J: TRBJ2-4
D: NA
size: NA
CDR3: CSTRSEKNIQYF
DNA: TGCAGCACCAGGTCGGAGAAAAACATTCAGTACTTC

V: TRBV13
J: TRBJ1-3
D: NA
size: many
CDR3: CASSLGGKASGNTIYF
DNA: TGTGCCAGCAGCTTAGGCGGCAAAGCTTCTGGAAACACCATATATTTT

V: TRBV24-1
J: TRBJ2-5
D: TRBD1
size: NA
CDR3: CATSDNGQGQETQYF
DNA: TGTGCCACCAGTGACAACGGACAGGGCCAAGAGACCCAGTACTTC

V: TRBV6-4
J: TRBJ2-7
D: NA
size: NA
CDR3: CASWWGISYEQYF
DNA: TGTGCCAGCTGGTGGGGGATTTCCTACGAGCAGTACTTC

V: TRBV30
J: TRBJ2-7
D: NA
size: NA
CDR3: CASMTGYEQYF
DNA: TGTGCCTCAATGACAGGCTACGAGCAGTACTTC

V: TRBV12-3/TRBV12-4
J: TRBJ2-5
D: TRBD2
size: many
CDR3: CASSFILAGAETQYF
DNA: TGTGCCAGCAGTTTTATACTAGCGGGGGCGGAGACCCAGTACTTC

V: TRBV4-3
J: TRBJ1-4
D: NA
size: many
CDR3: CASSQDRTRNEKLFF
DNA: TGCGCCAGCAGCCAAGACCGGACAAGAAATGAAAAACTGTTTTTT

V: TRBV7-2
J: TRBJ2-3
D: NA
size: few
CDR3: CASSLNIFSDTQYF
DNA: TGTGCCAGCAGCTTAAATATTTTCTCAGATACGCAGTATTTT

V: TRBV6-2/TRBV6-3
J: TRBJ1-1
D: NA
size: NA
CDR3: CASSSSGAIRNTEAFF
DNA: TGTGCCAGCAGTTCCTCAGGGGCGATCCGGAACACTGAAGCTTTCTTT

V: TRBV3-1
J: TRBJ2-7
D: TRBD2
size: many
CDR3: CASSLAGVPYEQYF
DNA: TGTGCCAGCAGCCTAGCGGGGGTACCCTACGAGCAGTACTTC

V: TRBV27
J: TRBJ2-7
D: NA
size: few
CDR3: CASSFRGSPGREQYF
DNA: TGTGCCAGCAGTTTCCGGGGATCCCCGGGGCGCGAGCAGTACTTC

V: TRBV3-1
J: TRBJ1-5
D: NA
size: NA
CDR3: CASSLLGVNQPQHF
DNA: TGTGCCAGCAGTCTGTTGGGGGTTAATCAGCCCCAGCATTTT

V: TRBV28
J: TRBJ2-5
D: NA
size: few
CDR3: CASSKSLYQETQYF
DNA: NA

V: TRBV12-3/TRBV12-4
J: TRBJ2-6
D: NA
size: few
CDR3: CASSPGTVYNSGANVLTF
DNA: TGTGCCAGCAGTCCCGGGACGGTTTATAACTCTGGGGCCAACGTCCTGACTTTC

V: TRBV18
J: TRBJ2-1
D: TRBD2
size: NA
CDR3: CASSPPLGSGNYNEQFF
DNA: TGTGCCAGCTCACCACCCCTGGGTAGCGGGAACTACAATGAGCAGTTCTTC

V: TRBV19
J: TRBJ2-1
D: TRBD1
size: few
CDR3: CASSAAGGARVNEQFF
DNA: TGTGCCAGTAGTGCCGCAGGGGGCGCCCGGGTGAATGAGCAGTTCTTC

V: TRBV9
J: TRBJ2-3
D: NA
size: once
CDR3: CASSVEHLNTDTQYF
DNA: TGTGCCAGCAGCGTCGAGCACCTTAACACAGATACGCAGTATTTT

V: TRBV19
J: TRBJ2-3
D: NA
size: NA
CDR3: CASSISSGGSSTDTQYF
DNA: TGTGCCAGTAGTATCTCGTCGGGTGGGTCGAGCACAGATACGCAGTATTTT

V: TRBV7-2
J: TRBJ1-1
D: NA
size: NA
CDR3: CASGGRQNTEAFF
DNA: TGTGCCAGCGGCGGAAGGCAGAACACTGAAGCTTTCTTT

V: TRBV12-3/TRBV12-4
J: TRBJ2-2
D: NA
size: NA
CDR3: CASSLAEQGVRTGELFF
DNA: TGTGCCAGCAGTTTAGCGGAACAGGGTGTTCGCACCGGGGAGCTGTTTTTT

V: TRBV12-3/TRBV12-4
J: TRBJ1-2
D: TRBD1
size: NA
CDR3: CASSRGQPRHYGYTF
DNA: TGTGCCAGCAGTAGGGGACAGCCTAGACACTATGGCTACACCTTC

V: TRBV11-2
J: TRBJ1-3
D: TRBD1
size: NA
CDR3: CASSLVATGGSSGNTIYF
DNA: TGTGCCAGCAGCTTAGTTGCGACAGGGGGAAGCTCTGGAAACACCATATATTTT

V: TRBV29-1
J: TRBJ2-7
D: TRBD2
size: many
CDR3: CSVERETGEQYF
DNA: TGCAGCGTTGAGCGGGAGACGGGCGAGCAGTACTTC

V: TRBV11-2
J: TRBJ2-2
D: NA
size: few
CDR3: CASSLVRRSWELFF
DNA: TGTGCCAGCAGCTTAGTTAGGCGGTCTTGGGAGCTGTTTTTT

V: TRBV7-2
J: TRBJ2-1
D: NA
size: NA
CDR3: CASRFSGTAYNEQFF
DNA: TGTGCCAGCAGGTTTTCCGGGACTGCCTACAATGAGCAGTTCTTC

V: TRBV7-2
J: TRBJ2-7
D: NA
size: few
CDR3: CASSLDLYPVPQYF
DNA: TGTGCCAGCAGCTTAGATCTGTACCCAGTTCCGCAGTACTTC

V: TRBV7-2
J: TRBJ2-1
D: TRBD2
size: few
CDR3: CASNILAGGLNEQFF
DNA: TGTGCCAGCAACATACTAGCGGGAGGTCTCAATGAGCAGTTCTTC

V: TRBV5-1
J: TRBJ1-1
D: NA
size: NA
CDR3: CASSLAGRANTEAFF
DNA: TGCGCCAGCAGCTTGGCGGGCAGGGCGAACACTGAAGCTTTCTTT

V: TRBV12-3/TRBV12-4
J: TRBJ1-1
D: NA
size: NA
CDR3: CASRRNGLRGAEAFF
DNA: TGTGCCAGCAGGAGGAACGGGCTAAGGGGAGCTGAAGCTTTCTTT

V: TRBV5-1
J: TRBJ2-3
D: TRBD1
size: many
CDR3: CASSSAAGGSTDTQYF
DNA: TGCGCCAGCAGCTCGGCGGCAGGGGGAAGCACAGATACGCAGTATTTT

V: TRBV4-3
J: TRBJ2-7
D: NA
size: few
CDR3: CASSQDIGTGGFEQYF
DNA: TGCGCCAGCAGCCAAGATATTGGGACCGGTGGTTTCGAGCAGTACTTC

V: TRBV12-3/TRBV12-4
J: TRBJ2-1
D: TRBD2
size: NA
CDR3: CASSLWTGGGNEQFF
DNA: TGTGCCAGCAGTTTATGGACGGGAGGGGGTAATGAGCAGTTCTTC

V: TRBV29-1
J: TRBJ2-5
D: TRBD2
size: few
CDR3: CSVDAGTRQETQYF
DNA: TGCAGCGTTGACGCCGGGACTAGACAAGAGACCCAGTACTTC

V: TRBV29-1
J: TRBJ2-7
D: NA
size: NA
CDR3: CSVDRLNSYEQYF
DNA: TGCAGCGTTGATCGGTTAAACTCCTACGAGCAGTACTTC

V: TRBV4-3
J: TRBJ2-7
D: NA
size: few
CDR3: CASSQDLQLTYEQYF
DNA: TGCGCCAGCAGCCAAGATCTCCAGCTAACCTACGAGCAGTACTTC

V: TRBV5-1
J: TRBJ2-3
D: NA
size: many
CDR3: CASSLRHLTDTQYF
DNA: TGCGCCAGCTCTCTCCGACATCTCACAGATACGCAGTATTTT

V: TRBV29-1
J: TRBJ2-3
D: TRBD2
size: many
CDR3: CSVEPVAGGPTQYF
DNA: TGCAGCGTTGAACCTGTAGCGGGGGGGCCTACGCAGTATTTT

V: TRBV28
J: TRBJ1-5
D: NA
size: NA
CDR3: CASSFWRVGQPQHF
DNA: TGTGCCAGCAGTTTTTGGAGGGTCGGCCAGCCCCAGCATTTT

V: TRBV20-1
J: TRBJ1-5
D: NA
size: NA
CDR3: CSARDPGNNQPQHF
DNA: TGCAGTGCTAGAGATCCAGGGAACAATCAGCCCCAGCATTTT

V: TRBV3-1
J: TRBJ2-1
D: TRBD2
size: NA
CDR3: CASSETSGGANEQFF
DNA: TGTGCCAGCAGCGAAACTAGCGGGGGGGCAAATGAGCAGTTCTTC

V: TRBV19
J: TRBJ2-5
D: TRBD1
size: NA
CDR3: CASSIRTGKETQYF
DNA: TGTGCCAGTAGTATCCGGACAGGCAAAGAGACCCAGTACTTC

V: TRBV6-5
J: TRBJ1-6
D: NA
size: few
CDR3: CASSYSHSTNSYNSPLHF
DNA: TGTGCCAGCAGTTACTCTCACAGTACGAACTCCTATAATTCACCCCTCCACTTT

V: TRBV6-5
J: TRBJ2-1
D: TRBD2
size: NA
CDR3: CASSYPLAGGPFNEQFF
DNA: TGTGCCAGCAGTTACCCCCTGGCGGGAGGGCCGTTCAATGAGCAGTTCTTC

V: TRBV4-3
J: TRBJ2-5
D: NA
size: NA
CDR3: CASSQGVGALETQYF
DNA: TGCGCCAGCAGCCAAGGGGTGGGGGCCCTAGAGACCCAGTACTTC

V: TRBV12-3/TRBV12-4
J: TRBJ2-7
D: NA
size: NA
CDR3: CASSPRAGSTRQYF
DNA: TGTGCCAGCAGTCCCAGGGCGGGCTCAACCCGTCAGTACTTC

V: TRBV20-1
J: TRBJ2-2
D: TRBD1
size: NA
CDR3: CSARLPDRVGVGELFF
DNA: TGCAGTGCTAGGCTCCCCGACAGGGTCGGGGTCGGGGAGCTGTTTTTT

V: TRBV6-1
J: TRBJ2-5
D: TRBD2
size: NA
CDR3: CASRRYGRGKETQYF
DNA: TGTGCCAGCAGACGCTACGGGAGGGGGAAAGAGACCCAGTACTTC

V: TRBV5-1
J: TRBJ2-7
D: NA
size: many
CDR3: CASSIRQSYEQYF
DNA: TGCGCCAGCAGCATTAGACAGTCCTACGAGCAGTACTTC

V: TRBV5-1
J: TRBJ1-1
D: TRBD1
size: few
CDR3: CASSFGTGSNTEAFF
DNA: TGCGCCAGCAGTTTCGGGACAGGTAGTAACACTGAAGCTTTCTTT

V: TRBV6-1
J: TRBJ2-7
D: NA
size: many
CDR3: CASRSRQFSSYEQYF
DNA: TGTGCCAGCAGATCAAGACAGTTCAGCTCCTACGAGCAGTACTTC

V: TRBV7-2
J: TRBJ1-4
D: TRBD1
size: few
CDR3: CASSSDRPWEGQLFF
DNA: TGTGCCAGCAGCTCGGACAGGCCTTGGGAAGGTCAACTGTTTTTT